The rows below give T cell receptor beta chains drawn from one sample of a study of T-cell memory formation after mild COVID-19. TCRdb reprocessed the 5' RACE reads via MiXCR and lists one record per CDR3 protein. The data contain hundreds of thousands of distinct CDR3 sequences, roughly 21% of them singletons. The sample was PBMCs or a T cell subset sorted from them (not recorded which). The receptors were gathered from an adult woman who had mild COVID-19 (a few samples of this study predate the infection). Cell type and time point are not known. The CDR3 runs from the conserved cysteine through the conserved F or W. The D gene is left open where the match is weak. Expanded clones are given a class, and other clones once, few, many or no size at all.

V gene	J gene	D gene	clone size	CDR3 DNA	CDR3 protein
TRBV4-1	TRBJ2-1	TRBD1	.	TGCGCCAGCAGCCAAGCCGGACAGGCCCCCCACAATGAGCAGTTCTTC	CASSQAGQAPHNEQFF
TRBV6-5	TRBJ2-3	.	.	TGTGCCAGCAACTGGGGGGATACGCAGTATTTT	CASNWGDTQYF
TRBV6-2/TRBV6-3	TRBJ1-2	.	few	TGTGCCAGCAGTTACTCGAGGCTTTTGGACCGCTATGGCTACACCTTC	CASSYSRLLDRYGYTF
TRBV24-1	TRBJ2-5	TRBD1	few	TGTGCCACCAGTCAGGACAGGGTAACAGAGACCCAGTACTTC	CATSQDRVTETQYF
TRBV24-1	TRBJ2-1	TRBD1	.	TGTGCCACCAGTGACCGCCGGGACAGAAGTTACAATGAGCAGTTCTTC	CATSDRRDRSYNEQFF
TRBV2	TRBJ2-4	TRBD2	.	TGTGCCAGCAGTCACCTAGCGGATATAGCCAAAAACATTCAGTACTTC	CASSHLADIAKNIQYF
TRBV5-5	TRBJ2-2	.	.	TGTGCCAGCAGCGCGGCGGGGTCCCCCGGGGAGCTGTTTTTT	CASSAAGSPGELFF
TRBV14	TRBJ2-1	.	many	TGTGCCAGCAGCCAAGTTCGAACTCTAGTAAATGAGCAGTTCTTC	CASSQVRTLVNEQFF
TRBV12-3/TRBV12-4	TRBJ1-1	TRBD1	.	TGTGCCAGCATCTCACAGGGGACCCTGAACACTGAAGCTTTCTTT	CASISQGTLNTEAFF
TRBV7-6	TRBJ2-7	TRBD1	many	TGTGCCAGCAGCTTAAACAGGGGTTACGAGCAGTACTTC	CASSLNRGYEQYF
TRBV7-9	TRBJ2-7	.	few	TGTGCCAGCAGTCAAGCCGACTACGAGCAGTACTTC	CASSQADYEQYF
TRBV7-2	TRBJ2-2	TRBD2	few	TGTGCCAGCAGCTTCCTAGCGGGAGCTGCCGGGGAGCTGTTTTTT	CASSFLAGAAGELFF
TRBV29-1	TRBJ2-7	.	many	TGCAGCGTTAGGAGGGGGGGCCGGGACGAGCAGTACTTC	CSVRRGGRDEQYF
TRBV12-3/TRBV12-4	TRBJ1-5	.	.	TGTGCCAGCAGCACGGGGGGGACAAATCAGCCCCAGCATTTT	CASSTGGTNQPQHF
TRBV27	TRBJ2-7	.	.	TGTGCCAGCAGTGCCCGACTTACCGCTAGCTACGAGCAGTACTTC	CASSARLTASYEQYF
TRBV18	TRBJ2-1	.	few	TGTGCCAGCTCACCAGGAGTGGGGGACGATGAGCAGTTCTTC	CASSPGVGDDEQFF
TRBV7-9	TRBJ2-4	TRBD1	.	TGTGCCAGCAGCAAAGGGGGACAGCCTACCAAAAACATTCAGTACTTC	CASSKGGQPTKNIQYF
TRBV7-6	TRBJ2-3	TRBD2	few	TGTGCCAGCAGCACCGCGGGGGGATTTCGGACAGATACGCAGTATTTT	CASSTAGGFRTDTQYF
TRBV5-1	TRBJ2-7	.	.	TGCGCCAGCAGCTCAGGGGATGGTTTGTACGAGCAGTACTTC	CASSSGDGLYEQYF
TRBV20-1	TRBJ2-7	.	.	TGCAGTGGGGGGTTTTACTACGAGCAGTACTTC	CSGGFYYEQYF
TRBV4-1	TRBJ2-7	TRBD2	.	TGCGCCAGCAGCCAAGAGTCTGCGGGGGGGGCCTACGAGCAGTACTTC	CASSQESAGGAYEQYF
TRBV24-1	TRBJ1-5	.	.	TGTGCCACCAGTGGAGAGTTTAATCAGCCCCAGCATTTT	CATSGEFNQPQHF
TRBV6-6	TRBJ2-7	.	once	TGTGCCAGCAGTTCCCGAGTGGGAGGAACGCGGGAGCAGTACTTC	CASSSRVGGTREQYF
TRBV2	TRBJ2-3	TRBD2	few	TGTGCCAGCAGTGAACTACTAGCGGGGACCACAGATACGCAGTATTTT	CASSELLAGTTDTQYF
TRBV7-2	TRBJ2-3	.	few	TGTGCCAGCAGCTTGCATACGCAGTATTTT	CASSLHTQYF
TRBV21-1	TRBJ2-7	.	.	TGTGCCAGCAGCAAAGCGGAACGGGACTCCTACGAGCAGTACTTC	CASSKAERDSYEQYF
TRBV24-1	TRBJ2-7	.	.	TGTGCCACCAGTGACCGGTGGGGATCCGAGCAGTACTTC	CATSDRWGSEQYF
TRBV5-6	TRBJ2-1	.	.	TGTGCCAGCAGCACCCTTCAGGAGCAGTTCTTC	CASSTLQEQFF
TRBV11-2	TRBJ1-3	.	many	TGTGCCAGCAGCAAACAGACAGGCTCCTCTGGAAACACCATATATTTT	CASSKQTGSSGNTIYF
TRBV4-1	TRBJ2-3	TRBD2	few	TGCGCCAGCAGCCGACGACTAGCGGGAGGGCCGGATACGCAGTATTTT	CASSRRLAGGPDTQYF
TRBV7-2	TRBJ2-1	.	.	TGTGCCAGCAGCTTAGCAGTTACTAGTCAGCGGCAGTTCTTC	CASSLAVTSQRQFF
TRBV4-3	TRBJ1-1	.	few	TGCGCCAGCAGCCAAGATTTGGTTACTGAAGCTTTCTTT	CASSQDLVTEAFF
TRBV5-4	TRBJ1-2	.	few	TGTGCCAGCAGCTTGATCGGGACGTATGGCTACACCTTC	CASSLIGTYGYTF
TRBV7-6	TRBJ1-1	.	few	TGTGCCAGCAGCTTAGCGCCTGGGGCTGAAGCTTTCTTT	CASSLAPGAEAFF
TRBV15	TRBJ2-3	.	.	TGTGCCACCAGCAGAGTGGGTGAGGGAGATACGCAGTATTTT	CATSRVGEGDTQYF
TRBV5-1	TRBJ2-5	.	few	TGCGCCAGCAGCTTGGATCCAGGGGACCAAGAGACCCAGTACTTC	CASSLDPGDQETQYF
TRBV15	TRBJ1-6	.	.	TGTGCCACCAGCAGACTGTACTCCGGTAATTCACCCCTCCACTTT	CATSRLYSGNSPLHF
TRBV7-6	TRBJ2-5	.	medium-sized	TGTGCCAGCAGCTTAGCTAGCCGGGGCCAAGAGACCCAGTACTTC	CASSLASRGQETQYF
TRBV29-1	TRBJ2-7	.	.	TGCAGCGTTCGAAACGGGGCATCCTACGAGCAGTACTTC	CSVRNGASYEQYF
TRBV7-2	TRBJ2-1	.	.	TGTGCCAGCAGCTTAGACAGGGTCCCCCCCTACAATGAGCAGTTCTTC	CASSLDRVPPYNEQFF
TRBV5-1	TRBJ1-4	TRBD1	few	TGCGCCAGCAGCTTGGGGGACAGGGGCATTGGAAAACTGTTTTTT	CASSLGDRGIGKLFF
TRBV18	TRBJ2-1	TRBD1	.	TGTGCCAGCTCACCCCAAGTCCCGGGACAGGGGATTGAGCAGTTCTTC	CASSPQVPGQGIEQFF
TRBV12-3/TRBV12-4	TRBJ2-5	.	.	TGTGCCAGCAGTTTATCACAGCAAGAGACCCAGTACTTC	CASSLSQQETQYF
TRBV19	TRBJ1-2	.	.	TGTGCCAGCAGGACCGACAGTCGCTATGGCTACACCTTC	CASRTDSRYGYTF
TRBV27	TRBJ2-6	.	.	TGTGCCAGCAGTTTTGACAGACTGCTTACTGGGGCCAACGTCCTGACTTTC	CASSFDRLLTGANVLTF
TRBV29-1	TRBJ1-2	.	few	TGCAGCGTTGAAGCCGGGGACTATGGCTACACCTTC	CSVEAGDYGYTF
TRBV14	TRBJ2-5	.	.	TGTGCCAGCAGCCAAGATTCAGCCCAGTACTTC	CASSQDSAQYF
TRBV12-3/TRBV12-4	TRBJ2-3	TRBD2	.	TGTGCCAGCAGTTTTGCGGGAGGGGTCACAGATACGCAGTATTTT	CASSFAGGVTDTQYF
TRBV7-9	TRBJ1-5	.	.	TGTGCCAGCAGCCCAGATGGGTATCAGCCCCAGCATTTT	CASSPDGYQPQHF
TRBV7-6	TRBJ1-1	.	once	TGTGCCAGCAGCCCGCGGAGGGAGGGAGGAACTGAAGCTTTCTTT	CASSPRREGGTEAFF
TRBV2	TRBJ2-7	.	few	TGTGCCAGCAGAGTCAGGGTTTACTCCTACGAGCAGTACTTC	CASRVRVYSYEQYF
TRBV6-5	TRBJ2-3	TRBD2	.	TGTGCCAGCAGTTACTCGCGGACTAGCGGCAGCACAGATACGCAGTATTTT	CASSYSRTSGSTDTQYF
TRBV27	TRBJ2-1	.	.	TGTGCCAGCTGTTTTAGCGTAACCTACAATGAGCAGTTCTTC	CASCFSVTYNEQFF
TRBV25-1	TRBJ1-5	.	.	TGTGCCAGCAGTGACAGGAGGGCGCGGGGGGACCAGCCCCAGCATTTT	CASSDRRARGDQPQHF
TRBV3-1	TRBJ2-1	TRBD2	few	TGTGCCAGCAGCCAAGTGGTACTAGCGGGGAATGAGCAGTTCTTC	CASSQVVLAGNEQFF
TRBV12-3/TRBV12-4	TRBJ2-4	.	few	TGTGCCAGCAGTTTGGCCGGGGGCCCATTAAACATTCAGTACTTC	CASSLAGGPLNIQYF
TRBV6-5	TRBJ2-1	TRBD1	.	TGTGCCAGCAGTCCAACCGGGACAGGGGAAATTGAGCAGTTCTTC	CASSPTGTGEIEQFF